This is a list of T cell receptor beta chains from one sample in a study of beta chain features in type 1 diabetes. Here immunoSEQ multiplex PCR was the method, and the copy in TCRdb shows in-frame clones only, minus some. The table has a few hundred thousand clones, approximately 10% seen once. The sample comprised naive CD4+ T cells from blood. The receptors were gathered from a man younger than 45 with type 1 diabetes. Both conserved end residues are part of each CDR3. Each record gives: V gene, clone size, J gene, CDR3 length, D gene, CDR3 protein, CDR3 DNA. The D gene is left open where the match is weak. The size of a clone is reported for some rows only, either as once, few or many, or as a class for expanded clones.

V gene: TRBV5-1
clone size: few
J gene: TRBJ2-1
CDR3 length: 14
D gene: NA
CDR3 protein: CASSLVPPADEQFF
CDR3 DNA: TGCGCCAGCAGCTTGGTACCCCCGGCGGATGAGCAGTTCTTC

V gene: TRBV19
clone size: few
J gene: TRBJ1-6
CDR3 length: 13
D gene: NA
CDR3 protein: CASSIRGNSPLHF
CDR3 DNA: TGTGCCAGTAGTATACGGGGTAATTCACCCCTCCACTTT

V gene: TRBV5-1
clone size: NA
J gene: TRBJ2-5
CDR3 length: 14
D gene: NA
CDR3 protein: CASSIRSYQETQYF
CDR3 DNA: TGCGCCAGCAGCATACGGAGTTACCAAGAGACCCAGTACTTC

V gene: TRBV5-1
clone size: NA
J gene: TRBJ2-5
CDR3 length: 14
D gene: NA
CDR3 protein: CASSFGSEGETQYF
CDR3 DNA: TGCGCCAGCAGCTTCGGCTCGGAGGGGGAGACCCAGTACTTC

V gene: TRBV5-1
clone size: NA
J gene: TRBJ1-2
CDR3 length: 14
D gene: TRBD1
CDR3 protein: CASSLAGTDYGYTF
CDR3 DNA: TGCGCCAGCAGCTTGGCCGGGACAGACTATGGCTACACCTTC

V gene: TRBV9
clone size: NA
J gene: TRBJ2-2
CDR3 length: 14
D gene: TRBD2
CDR3 protein: CASSSGLAGGELFF
CDR3 DNA: TGTGCCAGCAGCTCGGGGCTAGCGGGCGGGGAGCTGTTTTTT

V gene: TRBV5-4
clone size: NA
J gene: TRBJ2-2
CDR3 length: 18
D gene: TRBD2
CDR3 protein: CASRSTLSGGRNTGELFF
CDR3 DNA: TGTGCCAGCAGATCCACTCTGAGCGGGGGCCGGAACACCGGGGAGCTGTTTTTT

V gene: TRBV25-1
clone size: few
J gene: TRBJ1-2
CDR3 length: 14
D gene: TRBD1
CDR3 protein: CASSELGQGYGYTF
CDR3 DNA: TGTGCCAGCAGTGAACTGGGACAGGGCTATGGCTACACCTTC

V gene: TRBV4-3
clone size: few
J gene: TRBJ1-1
CDR3 length: 14
D gene: TRBD1
CDR3 protein: CASSRQGGDTEAFF
CDR3 DNA: TGCGCCAGCAGTCGACAGGGGGGTGACACTGAAGCTTTCTTT

V gene: TRBV18
clone size: NA
J gene: TRBJ1-1
CDR3 length: 13
D gene: TRBD1
CDR3 protein: CASSRDSNTEAFF
CDR3 DNA: TGTGCCAGCTCAAGGGACAGCAACACTGAAGCTTTCTTT